Following are 30 T cell receptor beta chains from one sample sequenced in a study of spatial heterogeneity in lung cancer. TCRdb passed the 5' RACE reads through MiXCR, listing each CDR3 protein once. The sample includes some 54,000 distinct CDR3 sequences, roughly 7% of them seen just once. Specified time point: blood at routine non-recurrence follow-up after resection. No cell sorting; template was whole RNA from tumor, lung tissue or PBMC. The specimen comprised PBMCs, sampled at follow-up. These receptors all stem from a female donor with early-stage non-small cell lung cancer.

This clonotype has at least ten counts. The chain uses TRBV5-1 and TRBJ2-5; D is uncertain. The germline CDR1 and CDR2 sequences are SGHRS and YFSETQ. The V and J ends lost 0 bases and 5 bases respectively, with 8 bases between them. CDR3 size: 13 residues. Here the CDR3 DNA reads TGCGCCAGCAGCTTGGGTTTTGGGGAGACCCAGTACTTC. It specifies CASSLGFGETQYF.

This clonotype was seen more than once but under ten times. The rearrangement links TRBV9 to TRBJ2-5; 8 bases match TRBD2. V lost 3 bases and J lost 5; bases outside the gene matches: 3. Germline V gene data show CDR1 as SGDLS and CDR2 as YYNGEE. This CDR3 has 13 amino acids. Here the CDR3 reads CASSARLAETQYF. In nucleotides, the CDR3 is TGTGCCAGCAGCGCAAGACTAGCGGAGACCCAGTACTTC.

The table lists this clonotype with many counts. The V and J genes are TRBV5-1 and TRBJ2-5, with D perhaps TRBD2 (6 bases). The germline gives CDR1 SGHRS, CDR2 YFSETQ. CDR3 size: 15 residues. The ends were cut back, 0 bases at V and 5 bases at J, with 14 bases in the middle. CDR3 sequence reads: CASSLAEAGLETQYF. The CDR3 DNA reads TGCGCCAGCAGCTTGGCCGAGGCGGGGCTGGAGACCCAGTACTTC.

This clonotype was found many times. In DNA form, the CDR3 reads TGTGCCAGCCGGGGGTACAGGGGAACAGATACGCAGTATTTT. This sequence encodes CASRGYRGTDTQYF. V is TRBV9 and J is TRBJ2-3; D perhaps matches TRBD1 (7 bases). Germline V lookup: CDR1 SGDLS, CDR2 YYNGEE. The CDR3 covers 14 residues. V shed 7 bases and J shed 3 bases, with 15 bases lying between them.

This clonotype has a count of ten or more. This chain joins TRBV4-2 and TRBJ1-1; 8 positions match TRBD1. V was clipped by 1 base and J by 1 base; unmatched bases: 14. This CDR3 comprises 19 residues. The germline V gene has CDR1 LGHNA and CDR2 YNFKEQ. CDR3 coding DNA: TGTGCCAGCAGCCAAGGAGGAGGCAGGGGGCACGGAAGGAACACTGAAGCTTTCTTT. This encodes CASSQGGGRGHGRNTEAFF.

The chain links TRBV2 to TRBJ2-7, with D perhaps matching TRBD1 or TRBD2 (6 bases each). This CDR3 comprises 14 residues. CDR1 SNHLY and CDR2 FYNNEI come from the germline V gene. V was clipped by 10 bases and J by 0 bases, with 16 bases between them. The CDR3 loop reads CATLRGGLSYEQYF. CDR3 in DNA: TGTGCCACGCTTCGAGGGGGGCTCTCCTACGAGCAGTACTTC.

This clonotype was seen more than once but under ten times. This chain connects TRBV7-2 to TRBJ2-2, with TRBD2 matching 7 bases. With V trimmed by 6 bases and J by 0 bases, 7 bases remained unmatched. Germline V CDR1 and CDR2: SGHTA, FQGNSA. The CDR3 length is 16 residues. CDR3 coding DNA: TGTGCCAGCAGACACGCCGGGACTACGAACACCGGGGAGCTGTTTTTT. It yields the protein CASRHAGTTNTGELFF.

V is TRBV5-1 and J is TRBJ2-5; weak D call: TRBD1 (5 bases). V was trimmed by 3 bases and J by 7 bases, leaving 16 bases between them. Germline V gene sequence: CDR1 SGHRS, CDR2 YFSETQ. CDR3 length equals 14 residues. The CDR3 loop reads CASSSLQEIGTQYF. In DNA form, the CDR3 reads TGCGCCAGCAGCTCCCTACAGGAGATAGGGACCCAGTACTTC.

This clonotype turned up a few times. The chain recombines TRBV5-6 with TRBJ2-1; D possibly matches TRBD1 or TRBD2 (5 bases each). The germline gives CDR1 SGHDT, CDR2 YYEEEE. This CDR3 has 16 residues. Trimming removed 2 bases at V and 8 bases at J, with 20 bases between. Here the CDR3 DNA reads TGTGCCAGCAGCTTTCCGGGACGAACACTAGGGGATGAGCAGTTCTTC. Encoded protein: CASSFPGRTLGDEQFF.

This clonotype was picked up many times. The chain combines TRBV18 with TRBJ2-3, with D possibly being TRBD1 or TRBD2 (5 bases each). Trimming shortened V by 2 bases and J by 4 bases, and 16 bases separated the two germline ends. The germline V gene has CDR1 KGHSH and CDR2 LQKENI. The CDR3 is 16 residues long. In nucleotides, the CDR3 is TGTGCCAGCTCACCATCCCCTGGTGGGGGTGCAGATACGCAGTATTTT. It specifies CASSPSPGGGADTQYF.

This clonotype was counted at least ten times. The chain employs TRBV20-1 and TRBJ2-3, with D uncertain. The CDR3 extends over 13 amino acids. The germline gives CDR1 DFQATT, CDR2 SNEGSKA (reference sequence). V gave up 6 bases and J gave up 2 bases, with 12 bases separating them. CDR3 in amino acids: CSAGERYTDTQYF. The CDR3, as DNA: TGCAGTGCCGGAGAAAGATACACAGATACGCAGTATTTT.

V and J are TRBV6-6 and TRBJ2-1; D might be TRBD2 (6 bases). The CDR3 has 12 residues. Trimming took 3 bases from V and 8 from J, leaving 8 bases between them. Per the germline V gene, CDR1 is MNHNY and CDR2 is SVGAGI (reference sequence). CDR3 in amino acids: CASSYGGDEQFF. CDR3 DNA sequence: TGTGCCAGCAGTTATGGCGGGGATGAGCAGTTCTTC.

This clonotype came up many times. The chain carries TRBV24-1 and TRBJ1-5, with a weak D call TRBD1 (5 bases). Between the trimmed V and J ends, which lost 4 bases and 6 bases, there was a span of 9 bases. Germline CDR1 and CDR2: KGHDR and SFDVKD. This CDR3 region has 13 residues. Written as DNA, the CDR3 is TGTGCCACCAGTGAACAGGAGCGTCAGCCCCAGCATTTT. Translation gives CATSEQERQPQHF.

This rearrangement joins TRBV5-1 to TRBJ1-2, with D hard to call. V gave up 2 bases and J gave up 0 bases, with 5 bases separating them. The CDR3 sequence is 13 residues long. Per germline, CDR1 SGHRS and CDR2 YFSETQ. CDR3 amino acids: CASSLVTNYGYTF. CDR3 nucleotides: TGCGCCAGCAGCTTAGTCACTAACTATGGCTACACCTTC.

The chain couples TRBV7-3 to TRBJ2-6, with 10 bases matching TRBD1. This CDR3 is built from 19 residues. Losses at the gene ends were 4 bases for V and 4 bases for J; bases not matched to a gene: 13. Germline values: CDR1 SGHTA, CDR2 FQGTGA. As DNA, the CDR3 is TGTGCCAGCAGCTCCCCCGAAGGGACAGGGGTTCCAGGGGCCAACGTCCTGACTTTC. It encodes CASSSPEGTGVPGANVLTF. The variable domain in full, with the rest retrieved from reference TRBV7-3 and TRBJ2-6, is GAGVSQTPSNKVTEKGKYVELRCDPISGHTALYWYRQSLGQGPEFLIYFQGTGAADDSGLPNDRFFAVRPEGSVSTLKIQRTERGDSAVYLCASSSPEGTGVPGANVLTFGAGSRLTVL.

The V and J genes are TRBV2 and TRBJ2-7, with 10 nucleotides matching TRBD2. J was trimmed by 6 bases and V by 5 bases; bases with no gene match: 10. Germline V gene lookup returns CDR1 SNHLY and CDR2 FYNNEI. The CDR3 loop spans 15 amino acids. CDR3 bases: TGTGCCAGCAGTAGCGGGGGGGCTAAATGGGTCGAGCAGTACTTC. As protein: CASSSGGAKWVEQYF. The whole variable domain, remainder taken from reference TRBV2 and TRBJ2-7, is EPEVTQTPSHQVTQMGQEVILRCVPISNHLYFYWYRQILGQKVEFLVSFYNNEISEKSEIFDDQFSVERPDGSNFTLKIRSTKLEDSAMYFCASSSGGAKWVEQYFGPGTRLTVT.

The sample holds many counts of this clonotype. The V and J genes are TRBV7-2 and TRBJ2-1; 10 nucleotides agree with TRBD1. Per the germline V gene, CDR1 is SGHTA and CDR2 is FQGNSA. V lost 4 bases, J lost 6 bases, and 3 bases stayed unmatched. CDR3 length: 14 residues. In DNA, the CDR3 is TGTGCCAGCAGCTCCTGGACAGGGGGCAATGAGCAGTTCTTC. Its translation: CASSSWTGGNEQFF. Full variable domain (outside the CDR3, taken from reference TRBV7-2 and TRBJ2-1): GAGVSQSPSNKVTEKGKDVELRCDPISGHTALYWYRQSLGQGLEFLIYFQGNSAPDKSGLPSDRFSAERTGGSVSTLTIQRTQQEDSAVYLCASSSWTGGNEQFFGPGTRLTVL.

This rearrangement joins TRBV15 to TRBJ2-7; TRBD1 or TRBD2 may be the D gene (5 bases each). Germline V lookup: CDR1 LNHNV, CDR2 YYDKDF (reference sequence). V dropped 5 bases and J dropped 4 bases, with 18 bases sitting between them. This CDR3 comprises 15 residues. CDR3 protein: CATSVGTARGYEQYF. The DNA for the CDR3 is TGTGCCACCAGCGTCGGGACGGCGCGTGGGTACGAGCAGTACTTC.

J is TRBJ2-3 and V is TRBV10-3, with D hard to call. V was trimmed by 6 bases and J by 0 bases, leaving 4 bases between them. The germline V gene has CDR1 ENHRY and CDR2 SYGVKD. CDR3 length: 12 residues. CDR3 sequence reads: CAIRQSTDTQYF. The CDR3 DNA is TGTGCCATCAGACAGAGCACAGATACGCAGTATTTT.

The table lists this clonotype with a few counts. The V call is TRBV3-1, the J call TRBJ1-5, with D perhaps matching TRBD1 (5 bases). This CDR3 has 13 residues. V shed 3 bases and J shed 7 bases, with 10 bases lying between them. Per the germline V gene, CDR1 is LGHDT and CDR2 is YNNKEL (reference sequence). CDR3 nucleotide sequence: TGTGCCAGCAGCCATGGGGCAGGGCAGCCCCAGCATTTT. As protein: CASSHGAGQPQHF.

This clonotype was counted ten times or more. J is TRBJ2-7 and V is TRBV6-2 or TRBV6-3, with 11 bases aligning to TRBD1. Germline lookup yields CDR1 MNHEY and CDR2 SVGEGT. Trimming removed 2 bases from V and 2 bases from J; junction bases left unmatched: 2. This CDR3 is 15 amino acids long. CDR3 sequence reads: CASSYRGQGAYEQYF. In DNA, the CDR3 is TGTGCCAGCAGTTACCGGGGACAGGGGGCCTACGAGCAGTACTTC.

The chain recombines TRBV10-2 with TRBJ2-3, with TRBD2 matching over 10 bases. This CDR3 contains 14 residues. V gave up 11 bases and J gave up 3 bases; unmatched junction bases: 8. Germline values: CDR1 WSHSY, CDR2 SAAADI. This CDR3 is CAGNSGGFTDTQYF. CDR3 DNA sequence: TGCGCCGGTAATAGCGGGGGGTTTACAGATACGCAGTATTTT.

The sample holds a few counts of this clonotype. The chain recombines TRBV12-3 or TRBV12-4 with TRBJ1-4, with D tentatively TRBD1 (6 bases). CDR3 length: 12 residues. V shed 8 bases and J shed 8 bases, with 12 bases lying between them. The DNA for the CDR3 is TGTGCCAGCGAGGGGGGAGGAGAAAAACTGTTTTTT. As protein: CASEGGGEKLFF.

The chain is built from TRBV5-1 and TRBJ2-2, with no clear D. Germline V gives CDR1 SGHRS, CDR2 YFSETQ. CDR3 size: 14 residues. The V end was cut by 7 bases, the J end by 2 bases, with 12 bases between. The CDR3: CASLHPTNTGELFF. The CDR3 DNA is TGCGCCAGCCTTCACCCCACCAACACCGGGGAGCTGTTTTTT.

The chain employs TRBV6-1 and TRBJ2-1; weak D call: TRBD2 (6 bases). V was trimmed by 3 bases and J by 3 bases, leaving 18 bases between them. Germline-derived CDR1 and CDR2 are MNHNS and SASEGT. The CDR3 is made up of 17 amino acids. DNA of the CDR3: TGTGCCAGCAGTGAGAGGGCCCTCCAGCGGGTCTACAATGAGCAGTTCTTC. Its translation: CASSERALQRVYNEQFF.

A few counts support this clonotype. As DNA, the CDR3 is TGCAGTGCTAGAGCTGGGTTACTTGCAACTAATGAAAAACTGTTTTTT. This sequence encodes CSARAGLLATNEKLFF. The chain links TRBV20-1 to TRBJ1-4; D ambiguous. The ends were cut back, 1 base at V and 0 bases at J, with 12 bases in the middle. Per germline, CDR1 DFQATT and CDR2 SNEGSKA (reference sequence). The CDR3 contains 16 residues.

This clonotype was recorded many times. The rearrangement links TRBV5-1 to TRBJ1-2, with unresolved D. The CDR3 consists of 14 residues. Germline-derived CDR1 and CDR2 are SGHRS and YFSETQ. Trimming removed 0 bases from V and 4 bases from J, with 10 bases in between. The CDR3 coding sequence is TGCGCCAGCAGCTTGGGCAGGCGGACCTATGGCTACACCTTC. Protein: CASSLGRRTYGYTF.

The V gene is TRBV7-2, the J gene TRBJ2-2; D is possibly TRBD2 (6 bases). Germline CDR1 SGHTA, CDR2 FQGNSA. Between the trimmed V and J ends, which lost 5 bases and 4 bases, there was a span of 14 bases. The CDR3 consists of 15 residues. For the CDR3, the DNA is TGTGCCAGCAGCCGGGAGAGGGTCGGCACCGGGGAGCTGTTTTTT. Encoded protein: CASSRERVGTGELFF.

This clonotype was seen a few times. A much larger clone differs by one base, so this may be a read error. The chain recombines TRBV28 with TRBJ1-6; 7 bases fit TRBD1. Germline lookup yields CDR1 MDHEN and CDR2 SYDVKM. This CDR3 has 13 amino acids. CDR3 sequence reads: CTSSRQGYSPLHF. The CDR3 nucleotides are TGTACCAGCTCTCGACAGGGATATTCACCCCTCCACTTT.

The chain uses TRBV6-5 and TRBJ2-5, with D possibly being TRBD1 or TRBD2 (5 bases each). The CDR3 has 17 residues. Germline V CDR1 and CDR2: MNHEY, SVGAGI. The V and J ends lost 6 bases and 2 bases respectively, with 22 bases between them. The CDR3 nucleotides read TGTGCCAGCAGCCCCGGGACGCTACCCCCCGTACAAGAGACCCAGTACTTC. It is translated as CASSPGTLPPVQETQYF.